Sequencing of this T cell receptor (beta chain) was carried out in a study of cytomegalovirus exposure and HLA in healthy donors. Use of 60 Vbeta and 13 Jbeta primers characterized the PCR. This table comes from immunoSEQ multiplex PCR, and its TCRdb copy is limited to in-frame clones, with some not included. The table has 150,000 to 200,000 clones, 70% to 80% seen once. The CDR3 is made up of 17 amino acids. Germline CDR1 reads SGHTA; CDR2 reads FQGNSA. V shed 2 bases and J shed 1 base, with 15 bases lying between them. The TCR sequence derives from a man aged 18 to 29 in good health and CMV-seronegative. The V gene is TRBV7-2, the J gene TRBJ1-3, with D unresolved. Sequenced sample: PBMCs. CDR3 protein: CASSLLRELESGNTIYF. The CDR3 DNA sequence: TGTGCCAGCAGCTTACTACGTGAATTGGAGTCTGGAAACACCATATATTTT.